A single T cell receptor (beta chain) is shown here with its context. Per the study methods: For nucleated cells, counts were estimated from reference gene primer amplification. Method: immunoSEQ multiplex PCR; TCRdb's copy keeps in-frame clones and lacks some. V and J calls and clone size are as listed in that table; D and trimming were resolved from the DNA. The sample carries some 130,000 clones, about 89% recorded once. This specimen belongs to a study of blood T cell repertoires in COVID-19. As for the study in general: T cells, B-cell-depleted T cells, or PBMCs supplied cDNA or gDNA.

Followed longitudinally, the Seattle patients had been enrolled during active infection. The receptor was isolated from a woman in her sixties or seventies with COVID-19, enrolled during active disease. Sequences were obtained from peripheral blood.

CDR3 region: CASSPGQGAYEQYF. The CDR3 DNA sequence: TGTGCCAGCAGTCCAGGACAGGGGGCCTACGAGCAGTACTTC. The V and J genes are TRBV27 and TRBJ2-7, with 10 nucleotides matching TRBD1. CDR1 is MNHEY, CDR2 SMNVEV, per germline (reference sequence). The trim removed 5 bases at V and 2 bases at J, leaving 3 bases unmatched. This CDR3 has 14 residues.